This T cell receptor (beta chain) was found in a study of T cell repertoires in cytomegalovirus infection. At the level of the study: Based on public TCR beta signatures, there were indications of CMV infection and of a matching HLA type.

This clonotype was seen a single time. As yet, its antigen is unknown. TCRdb re-derived calls from the reads in MiXCR, one entry per CDR3 protein. The data contain about 920,000 distinct CDR3 sequences, approximately 32% of them singletons. Findings and caveats of the study: The ex vivo response showed dominance by HLA-C-restricted CMV-specific TCR beta clonotypes.

This clonotype originated in a human donor in good health (CMV status not recorded). Some clones in this sample may be carry-over from other donors' samples. Specimen: cultured CD8+ T cells from PBMCs, collected from culture after CMV antigen stimulation.

Written as DNA, the CDR3 is TGTGCCAGCAGTTGGGGACAGGGGAACTACAATGAGCAGTTCTTC. This translates into CASSWGQGNYNEQFF. This chain joins TRBV27 and TRBJ2-1, with 10 bases fitting TRBD1. Trimming at V came to 4 bases and at J to 3 bases, leaving 3 bases not matched to a gene. This CDR3 spans 15 amino acids. The V gene's germline CDR1 is MNHEY and CDR2 SMNVEV (reference sequence).